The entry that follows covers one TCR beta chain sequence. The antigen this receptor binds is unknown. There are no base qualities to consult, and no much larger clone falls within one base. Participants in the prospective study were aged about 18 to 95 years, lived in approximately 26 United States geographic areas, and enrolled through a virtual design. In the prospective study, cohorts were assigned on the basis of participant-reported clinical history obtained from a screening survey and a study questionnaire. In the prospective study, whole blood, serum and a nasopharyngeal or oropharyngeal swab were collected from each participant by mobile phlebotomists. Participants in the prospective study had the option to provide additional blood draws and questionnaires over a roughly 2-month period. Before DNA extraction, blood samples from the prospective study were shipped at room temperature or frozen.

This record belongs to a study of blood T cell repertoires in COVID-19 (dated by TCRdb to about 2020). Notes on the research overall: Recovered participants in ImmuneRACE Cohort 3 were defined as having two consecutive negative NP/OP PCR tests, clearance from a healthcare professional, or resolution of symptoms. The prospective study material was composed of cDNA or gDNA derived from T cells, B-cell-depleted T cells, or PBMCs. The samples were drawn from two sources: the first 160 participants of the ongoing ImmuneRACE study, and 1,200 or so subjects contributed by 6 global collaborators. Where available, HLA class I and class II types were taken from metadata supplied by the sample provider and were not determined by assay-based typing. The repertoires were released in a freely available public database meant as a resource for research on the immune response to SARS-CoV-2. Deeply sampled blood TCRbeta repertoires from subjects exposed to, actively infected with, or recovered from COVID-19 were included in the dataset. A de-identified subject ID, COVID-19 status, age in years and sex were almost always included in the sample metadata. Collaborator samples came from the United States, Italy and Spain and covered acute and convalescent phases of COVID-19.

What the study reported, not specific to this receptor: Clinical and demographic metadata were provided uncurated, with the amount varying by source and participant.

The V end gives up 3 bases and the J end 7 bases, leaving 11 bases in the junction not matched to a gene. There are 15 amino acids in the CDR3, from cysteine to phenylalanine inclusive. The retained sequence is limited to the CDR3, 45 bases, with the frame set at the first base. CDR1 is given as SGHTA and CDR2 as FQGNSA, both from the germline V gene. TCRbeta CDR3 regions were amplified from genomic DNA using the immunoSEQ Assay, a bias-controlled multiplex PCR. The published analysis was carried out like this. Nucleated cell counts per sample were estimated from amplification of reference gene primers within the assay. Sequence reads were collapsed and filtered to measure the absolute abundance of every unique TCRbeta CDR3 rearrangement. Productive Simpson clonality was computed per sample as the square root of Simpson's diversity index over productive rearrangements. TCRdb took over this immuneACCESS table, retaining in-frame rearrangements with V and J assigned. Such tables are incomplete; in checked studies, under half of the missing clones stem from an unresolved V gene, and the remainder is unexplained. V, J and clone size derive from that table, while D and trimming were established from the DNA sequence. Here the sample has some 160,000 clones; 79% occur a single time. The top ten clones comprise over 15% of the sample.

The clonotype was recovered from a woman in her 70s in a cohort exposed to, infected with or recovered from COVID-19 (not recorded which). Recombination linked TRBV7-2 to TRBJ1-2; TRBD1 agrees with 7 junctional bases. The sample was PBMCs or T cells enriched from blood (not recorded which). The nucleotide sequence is TGTGCCAGCAGCTTGCAATCGACAGGGAGCTCTGGCTACACCTTC. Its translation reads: CASSLQSTGSSGYTF.